The subject of this entry is one TCR beta chain. The source of the sample is a study of tumor-infiltrating lymphocytes in oesophageal squamous cell carcinoma. One entry per CDR3 protein results from TCRdb running MiXCR on the PCR reads. The sample lists 18,000 or so distinct CDR3 sequences; roughly 47% were seen once. The CDR3 has 16 amino acids. Germline loops: CDR1 SEHNR, CDR2 FQNEAQ (reference sequence). The TCR was taken from a male donor with esophageal squamous cell carcinoma. The material sequenced was esophageal tumor tissue. The V gene is TRBV7-9, the J gene TRBJ2-5, with unresolved D. Matching the DNA end better, TRBJ2-1 makes the J call doubtful. CDR3 in amino acids: CASSLVLTHLDNEQFF. The CDR3 DNA is TGTGCCAGCAGCTTAGTCCTTACTCACCTCGACAATGAGCAGTTCTTC.